A single sample gave rise to the 32 T cell receptor beta chains below, sequenced in a study of CD8 T cells in ankylosing spondylitis. Study-wide findings and caveats: Characteristic, it appeared, of ankylosing spondylitis blood was a TCR beta motif of roughly 8 highly homologous variants.

TCRdb redid the calling of the 5' RACE reads with MiXCR, one entry per CDR3 protein. The sample holds 300,000 to 400,000 distinct CDR3 sequences; about 22% are singletons and the top ten take around 16%. Their antigens remain unidentified. Sequencing was done on a sample of blood, either unsorted or a sorted T cell fraction (not recorded which). The receptors derive from a male donor with ankylosing spondylitis.

The chain is built from TRBV20-1 and TRBJ2-7, with TRBD2 identical over 7 bases. CDR1 is DFQATT, CDR2 SNEGSKA, per germline (reference sequence). This CDR3 has 16 amino acids. V lost 1 base and J lost 2; bases outside the gene matches: 11. CDR3 nucleotides: TGCAGTGCTAGAGGGGGGAGACGGGAGGCAACCTACGAGCAGTACTTC. Translating gives CSARGGRREATYEQYF.

In its sample, this clonotype was seen many times. The chain links TRBV2 to TRBJ2-1, with 11 nucleotides matching TRBD2. V lost 9 bases and J lost 6; bases outside the gene matches: 16. Germline V lookup: CDR1 SNHLY, CDR2 FYNNEI. The CDR3 length is 17 residues. CDR3 sequence: CARVTRRLAGGSNEQFF. CDR3 nucleotides: TGTGCCAGGGTAACCAGGAGGCTAGCGGGAGGATCCAATGAGCAGTTCTTC. Combining the CDR3 with reference TRBV2 and TRBJ2-1 gives the whole variable domain EPEVTQTPSHQVTQMGQEVILRCVPISNHLYFYWYRQILGQKVEFLVSFYNNEISEKSEIFDDQFSVERPDGSNFTLKIRSTKLEDSAMYFCARVTRRLAGGSNEQFFGPGTRLTVL.

The J gene is TRBJ1-1, the V gene TRBV20-1, with D unclear. V lost 4 bases and J 1 base, leaving 10 bases between the germline ends. From germline, CDR1 is DFQATT and CDR2 SNEGSKA (reference sequence). The CDR3 extends over 13 amino acids. The chain's CDR3 is CSATRGKNTEAFF. Here the CDR3 DNA reads TGCAGTGCTACCCGGGGAAAGAACACTGAAGCTTTCTTT.

In its sample, this clonotype was seen a few times. CDR3 sequence: CASRGGVSSGYTF. In DNA form, the CDR3 reads TGTGCCAGCCGGGGGGGGGTTTCGTCTGGCTACACCTTC. This chain joins TRBV6-1 and TRBJ1-2, with D tentatively TRBD1 (5 bases). The germline V gene encodes CDR1 MNHNS and CDR2 SASEGT. The V and J ends lost 8 bases and 7 bases respectively, with 17 bases between them. The CDR3 runs to 13 residues.

The chain is built from TRBV7-6 and TRBJ2-7, with D tentatively TRBD1 or TRBD2 (5 bases each). V dropped 1 base and J dropped 2 bases, with 9 bases sitting between them. The CDR3 has 14 residues. Germline loops: CDR1 SGHVS, CDR2 FNYEAQ. CDR3 sequence reads: CASSLGDGPYEQYF. The CDR3 DNA sequence: TGTGCCAGCAGCTTAGGGGACGGCCCCTACGAGCAGTACTTC.

This chain uses TRBV20-1 with TRBJ1-5; TRBD1 matches 9 bases. This CDR3 has 13 amino acids. Germline V gene sequence: CDR1 DFQATT, CDR2 SNEGSKA (reference sequence). Trimming cost V 6 bases and J 5 bases; bases outside gene matches: 5. CDR3 sequence reads: CSARTGDDQPQHF. The CDR3 DNA follows: TGCAGTGCGAGGACAGGGGACGATCAGCCCCAGCATTTT.

The V gene is TRBV14, the J gene TRBJ2-3; TRBD1 matches at 7 bases. This CDR3 region has 14 residues. V lost 4 bases to trimming and J lost 5 bases; unmatched junction nucleotides: 6. Germline CDR1 is SGHDN and CDR2 is FVKESK. The CDR3 here is CASSPPNRGDTQYF. In nucleotides, the CDR3 is TGTGCCAGCAGCCCACCCAACAGGGGAGATACGCAGTATTTT.

The chain couples TRBV28 to TRBJ2-7; TRBD1 might be the D (6 bases). The CDR3 runs to 13 residues. Germline values: CDR1 MDHEN, CDR2 SYDVKM. Trimming stripped 7 bases from V and 0 bases from J, with 10 bases between. CDR3 region: CASTDRTSYEQYF. CDR3 sequence (DNA): TGTGCCAGCACCGACAGGACCTCCTACGAGCAGTACTTC. Together with reference TRBV28 and TRBJ2-7, the CDR3 gives the full variable domain: DVKVTQSSRYLVKRTGEKVFLECVQDMDHENMFWYRQDPGLGLRLIYFSYDVKMKEKGDIPEGYSVSREKKERFSLILESASTNQTSMYLCASTDRTSYEQYFGPGTRLTVT.

This rearrangement joins TRBV5-1 to TRBJ2-3; D perhaps matches TRBD2 (6 bases). CDR3 size: 15 residues. V lost 3 bases and J lost 4, with 15 bases in between. Germline V gene data show CDR1 as SGHRS and CDR2 as YFSETQ. This CDR3 is CASSWEDSNADTQYF. The DNA of the CDR3 is TGCGCCAGCAGCTGGGAGGATAGCAACGCAGATACGCAGTATTTT. Full variable domain (outside the CDR3, taken from reference TRBV5-1 and TRBJ2-3): KAGVTQTPRYLIKTRGQQVTLSCSPISGHRSVSWYQQTPGQGLQFLFEYFSETQRNKGNFPGRFSGRQFSNSRSEMNVSTLELGDSALYLCASSWEDSNADTQYFGPGTRLTVL.

The genes are TRBV28 and TRBJ2-7; 7 bases are shared with TRBD1. The CDR3 totals 15 residues. The germline gives CDR1 MDHEN, CDR2 SYDVKM. Trimming took 4 bases from V and 5 from J; bases not matched to a gene: 11. The CDR3 protein is CASSSPTGVLDEQYF. CDR3 nucleotide sequence: TGTGCCAGCAGTTCCCCCACAGGGGTCTTGGACGAGCAGTACTTC. The whole variable domain, filled in from reference TRBV28 and TRBJ2-7, reads DVKVTQSSRYLVKRTGEKVFLECVQDMDHENMFWYRQDPGLGLRLIYFSYDVKMKEKGDIPEGYSVSREKKERFSLILESASTNQTSMYLCASSSPTGVLDEQYFGPGTRLTVT.

The chain combines TRBV27 with TRBJ2-5; 13 bases line up with TRBD2. Germline V gives CDR1 MNHEY, CDR2 SMNVEV (reference sequence). V gave up 5 bases and J gave up 1 base; unmatched junction bases: 7. The CDR3 loop spans 17 amino acids. CDR3 region: CASSPGLAGAPQETQYF. CDR3 DNA sequence: TGTGCCAGCAGTCCAGGACTAGCGGGAGCCCCCCAAGAGACCCAGTACTTC.

V and J are TRBV6-5 and TRBJ2-1; 7 bases line up with TRBD2. CDR1 is MNHEY and CDR2 is SVGAGI in the germline V gene. J was trimmed by 14 bases and V by 6 bases; bases with no gene match: 7. CDR3 length equals 11 residues. The chain's CDR3 is CASRWTSTEFF. In DNA form, the CDR3 reads TGTGCCAGCAGGTGGACTAGTACCGAGTTCTTC.

The rearrangement links TRBV5-1 to TRBJ2-5; 11 bases map to TRBD2. The J segment lost 5 bases and the V segment lost 1 base, leaving 10 bases of the junction unmatched. The length of the CDR3 is 17 residues. Germline V CDR1 and CDR2: SGHRS, YFSETQ. The CDR3 sequence: CASSLKTIAGGRETQYF. In DNA, the CDR3 is TGCGCCAGCAGCTTGAAGACCATAGCGGGAGGGAGGGAGACCCAGTACTTC.

The V gene is TRBV4-3, the J gene TRBJ1-2; D is unclear. Germline-derived CDR1 and CDR2 are LGHNA and YSLEER. The CDR3 has 15 amino acids. Trimming removed 6 bases at V and 1 base at J, with 15 bases between. CDR3 sequence reads: CASSPQRISNYGYTF. The CDR3 DNA is TGCGCCAGCAGTCCACAAAGGATAAGTAACTATGGCTACACCTTC.

In its sample, this clonotype was seen a few times. The chain combines TRBV15 with TRBJ1-2; D ambiguous. This CDR3 contains 12 residues. Trimming took 5 bases from V and 3 from J, leaving 7 bases between them. Germline lookup yields CDR1 LNHNV and CDR2 YYDKDF (reference sequence). The chain's CDR3 is CATSREDYGYTF. As DNA, the CDR3 is TGTGCCACCAGCCGGGAGGACTATGGCTACACCTTC.

The V call is TRBV25-1, the J call TRBJ2-3, with 8 nucleotides matching TRBD1. The V and J ends lost 5 bases and 0 bases, in that order; junction bases with no gene match: 7. The CDR3 contains 16 residues. CDR1 is MGHDK and CDR2 is SYGVNS in the germline V gene. CDR3 nucleotide sequence: TGTGCCAGCAGTTTATCAGGGGGCGCGAGCACAGATACGCAGTATTTT. It yields the protein CASSLSGGASTDTQYF.

The chain combines TRBV12-3 or TRBV12-4 with TRBJ2-7, with D possibly TRBD1 on 6 matching bases. Trimming shortened V by 8 bases and J by 2 bases, and 19 bases separated the two germline ends. The CDR3 consists of 15 residues. The CDR3 region has the DNA TGTGCCAGCCGGGCTGGGGGCGGGTATCCCTACGAGCAGTACTTC. Translation: CASRAGGGYPYEQYF.

The rearrangement joins TRBV5-5 to TRBJ2-4; D uncertain. Per the germline V gene, CDR1 is SGHKS and CDR2 is YYEKEE (reference sequence). This CDR3 has 13 amino acids. Trimming pared 1 base from V and 5 bases from J, leaving 7 bases between. The CDR3 reads CASSLLPENIQYF. The CDR3 DNA is TGTGCCAGCAGCTTGCTCCCAGAAAACATTCAGTACTTC.

This chain joins TRBV12-3 or TRBV12-4 and TRBJ1-1, with TRBD1 as a possible D gene (5 bases). V gave up 3 bases and J gave up 4 bases, with 12 bases separating them. There are 14 residues in the CDR3. In DNA, the CDR3 is TGTGCCAGCAGTTTGGACGGGGGGGGCACTGAAGCTTTCTTT. Amino acid sequence: CASSLDGGGTEAFF.

J is TRBJ2-1 and V is TRBV5-1; 9 bases line up with TRBD2. This CDR3 comprises 14 residues. Germline trimming cut 6 bases from V and 0 bases from J; bases unmatched to any gene: 1. Looked up from germline, CDR1 is SGHRS and CDR2 is YFSETQ. Here the CDR3 reads CASKLAGSYNEQFF. The DNA for the CDR3 is TGCGCCAGCAAACTAGCGGGCTCCTACAATGAGCAGTTCTTC.

V and J are TRBV5-1 and TRBJ2-3, with 8 bases lining up with TRBD2. The V gene end was trimmed by 4 bases and the J gene end by 0 bases; junction bases not matched to a gene: 7. Germline assignment: CDR1 SGHRS and CDR2 YFSETQ. This CDR3 comprises 16 residues. The CDR3 reads CASSPMTSESTDTQYF. CDR3 in DNA: TGCGCCAGCAGCCCCATGACTAGCGAGAGCACAGATACGCAGTATTTT.

The chain recombines TRBV2 with TRBJ1-5, with a weak D call TRBD1 (6 bases). The CDR3 is made up of 15 amino acids. Deletions cut 3 bases from V and 9 bases from J, with 18 bases between. Germline loops: CDR1 SNHLY, CDR2 FYNNEI. The CDR3 sequence is CASSEQDSGLLPQHF. CDR3 nucleotide sequence: TGTGCCAGCAGTGAGCAGGACAGCGGGCTTCTGCCCCAGCATTTT.

The V gene is TRBV19, the J gene TRBJ1-2; 9 bases are shared with TRBD1. The V and J ends lost 5 bases and 2 bases, in that order; junction bases with no gene match: 6. Germline CDR1 reads LNHDA; CDR2 reads SQIVND (reference sequence). CDR3 length equals 15 residues. CDR3 in amino acids: CASSVGTGPNYGYTF. DNA for the CDR3: TGTGCCAGTAGTGTCGGGACAGGGCCGAACTATGGCTACACCTTC.

The table lists this clonotype with a few counts. The J gene is TRBJ2-2, the V gene TRBV19; D gene unclear. V dropped 5 bases and J dropped 6 bases, with 10 bases sitting between them. Germline CDR1 is LNHDA and CDR2 is SQIVND (reference sequence). There are 13 residues in the CDR3. The CDR3 spells CASSPDRAGELFF. The CDR3 nucleotides read TGTGCCAGTAGTCCCGATCGAGCCGGGGAGCTGTTTTTT.

The rearrangement uses TRBV10-3 and TRBJ2-1; the D call may be TRBD1 or TRBD2 (5 bases each). Germline CDR1 ENHRY, CDR2 SYGVKD. V was shortened by 5 bases and J by 8 bases, with 22 bases between the two germline ends. The CDR3 covers 16 residues. CDR3 residues: CAISSQRGSVGDEQFF. DNA for the CDR3: TGTGCCATCAGTTCACAAAGGGGTAGCGTGGGGGATGAGCAGTTCTTC.

This chain uses TRBV20-1 with TRBJ2-1, with a tentative D call TRBD2 (6 bases). Trimming shortened V by 1 base and J by 7 bases, and 14 bases separated the two germline ends. From germline, CDR1 is DFQATT and CDR2 SNEGSKA (reference sequence). There are 14 residues in the CDR3. The CDR3 here is CSARVGRVKNEQFF. DNA of the CDR3: TGCAGTGCTAGAGTCGGGAGAGTAAAAAATGAGCAGTTCTTC.

The chain has TRBV12-3 or TRBV12-4 and TRBJ1-4; D remains unclear. V gave up 1 base and J gave up 0 bases, with 15 bases separating them. This CDR3 is 18 amino acids long. The CDR3 DNA follows: TGTGCCAGCAGTTTAGACTATGGGAGCGGGGCAACTAATGAAAAACTGTTTTTT. It yields the protein CASSLDYGSGATNEKLFF.

The sample holds a few counts of this clonotype. The chain uses TRBV4-1 and TRBJ2-3; 8 positions match TRBD1. Losses at the gene ends were 0 bases for V and 0 bases for J; bases not matched to a gene: 2. The CDR3 has 16 amino acids. Germline V gene lookup returns CDR1 MGHRA and CDR2 YSYEKL. Written as DNA, the CDR3 is TGCGCCAGCAGCCAAGACCGACAGGGGAGCACAGATACGCAGTATTTT. Its translation: CASSQDRQGSTDTQYF.

CDR3 nucleotides: TGTGCCAGCAGCTTAATTGGAGGAGACGGCTACACCTTC. This codes for CASSLIGGDGYTF. The chain joins TRBV7-3 to TRBJ1-2; the D is unclear. CDR1 is SGHTA and CDR2 is FQGTGA in the germline V gene. This CDR3 is built from 13 residues. Between the trimmed V and J ends, which lost 1 base and 8 bases, there was a span of 11 bases. The full variable domain, its missing parts supplied by reference TRBV7-3 and TRBJ1-2, is GAGVSQTPSNKVTEKGKYVELRCDPISGHTALYWYRQSLGQGPEFLIYFQGTGAADDSGLPNDRFFAVRPEGSVSTLKIQRTERGDSAVYLCASSLIGGDGYTFGSGTRLTVV.

The chain joins TRBV6-1 to TRBJ2-3; 7 nucleotides match TRBD1. Germline V lookup: CDR1 MNHNS, CDR2 SASEGT. The ends lost 6 bases at V and 1 base at J; junction bases unmatched: 10. CDR3 size: 16 residues. The CDR3 sequence is CASSNRRDRGTDTQYF. Written as DNA, the CDR3 is TGTGCCAGCAGCAATCGCCGGGACAGAGGCACAGATACGCAGTATTTT.

This chain joins TRBV20-1 and TRBJ2-3; 9 positions match TRBD2. The CDR3 covers 13 residues. Germline V CDR1 and CDR2: DFQATT, SNEGSKA (reference sequence). The V segment lost 8 bases and the J segment 1 base; nucleotides outside the gene matches: 4. DNA of the CDR3: TGCAGTTCCCGGACTAGCGGCACAGATACGCAGTATTTT. Amino acids: CSSRTSGTDTQYF.

The V gene is TRBV20-1, the J gene TRBJ2-7; 13 nucleotides agree with TRBD2. This CDR3 is built from 16 residues. CDR1 is DFQATT, CDR2 SNEGSKA, per germline (reference sequence). Losses at the gene ends were 1 base for V and 5 bases for J; bases not matched to a gene: 8. Here the CDR3 DNA reads TGCAGTGCTAGAGCCCTCCGACTAGCGGGAGGTGACGAGCAGTACTTC. Its protein product is CSARALRLAGGDEQYF.